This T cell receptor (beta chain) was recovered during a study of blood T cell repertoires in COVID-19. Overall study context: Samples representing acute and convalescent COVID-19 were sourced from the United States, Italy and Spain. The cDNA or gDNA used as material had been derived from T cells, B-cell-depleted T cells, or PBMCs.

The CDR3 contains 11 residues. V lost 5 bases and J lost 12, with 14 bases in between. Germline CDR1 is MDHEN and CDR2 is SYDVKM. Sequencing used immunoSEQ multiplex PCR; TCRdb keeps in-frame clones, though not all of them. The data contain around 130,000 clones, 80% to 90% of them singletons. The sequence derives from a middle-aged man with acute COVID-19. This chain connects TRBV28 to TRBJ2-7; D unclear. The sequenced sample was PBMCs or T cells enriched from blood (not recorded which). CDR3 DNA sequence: TGTGCCAGCAGTGTAAATAAGATGGCGTACTTC. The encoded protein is CASSVNKMAYF.